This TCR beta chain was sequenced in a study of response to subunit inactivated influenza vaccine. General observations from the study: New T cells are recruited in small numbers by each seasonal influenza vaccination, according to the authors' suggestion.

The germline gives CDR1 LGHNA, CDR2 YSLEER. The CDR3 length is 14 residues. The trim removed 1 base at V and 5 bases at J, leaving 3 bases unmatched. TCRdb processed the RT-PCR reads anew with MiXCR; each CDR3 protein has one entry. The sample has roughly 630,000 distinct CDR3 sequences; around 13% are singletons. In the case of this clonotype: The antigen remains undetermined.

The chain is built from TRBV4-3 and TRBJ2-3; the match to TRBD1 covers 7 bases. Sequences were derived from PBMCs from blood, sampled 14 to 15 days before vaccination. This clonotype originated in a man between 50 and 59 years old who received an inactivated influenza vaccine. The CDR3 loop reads CASSQVRGQDTQYF. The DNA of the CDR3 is TGCGCCAGCAGCCAAGTTAGGGGGCAAGATACGCAGTATTTT.